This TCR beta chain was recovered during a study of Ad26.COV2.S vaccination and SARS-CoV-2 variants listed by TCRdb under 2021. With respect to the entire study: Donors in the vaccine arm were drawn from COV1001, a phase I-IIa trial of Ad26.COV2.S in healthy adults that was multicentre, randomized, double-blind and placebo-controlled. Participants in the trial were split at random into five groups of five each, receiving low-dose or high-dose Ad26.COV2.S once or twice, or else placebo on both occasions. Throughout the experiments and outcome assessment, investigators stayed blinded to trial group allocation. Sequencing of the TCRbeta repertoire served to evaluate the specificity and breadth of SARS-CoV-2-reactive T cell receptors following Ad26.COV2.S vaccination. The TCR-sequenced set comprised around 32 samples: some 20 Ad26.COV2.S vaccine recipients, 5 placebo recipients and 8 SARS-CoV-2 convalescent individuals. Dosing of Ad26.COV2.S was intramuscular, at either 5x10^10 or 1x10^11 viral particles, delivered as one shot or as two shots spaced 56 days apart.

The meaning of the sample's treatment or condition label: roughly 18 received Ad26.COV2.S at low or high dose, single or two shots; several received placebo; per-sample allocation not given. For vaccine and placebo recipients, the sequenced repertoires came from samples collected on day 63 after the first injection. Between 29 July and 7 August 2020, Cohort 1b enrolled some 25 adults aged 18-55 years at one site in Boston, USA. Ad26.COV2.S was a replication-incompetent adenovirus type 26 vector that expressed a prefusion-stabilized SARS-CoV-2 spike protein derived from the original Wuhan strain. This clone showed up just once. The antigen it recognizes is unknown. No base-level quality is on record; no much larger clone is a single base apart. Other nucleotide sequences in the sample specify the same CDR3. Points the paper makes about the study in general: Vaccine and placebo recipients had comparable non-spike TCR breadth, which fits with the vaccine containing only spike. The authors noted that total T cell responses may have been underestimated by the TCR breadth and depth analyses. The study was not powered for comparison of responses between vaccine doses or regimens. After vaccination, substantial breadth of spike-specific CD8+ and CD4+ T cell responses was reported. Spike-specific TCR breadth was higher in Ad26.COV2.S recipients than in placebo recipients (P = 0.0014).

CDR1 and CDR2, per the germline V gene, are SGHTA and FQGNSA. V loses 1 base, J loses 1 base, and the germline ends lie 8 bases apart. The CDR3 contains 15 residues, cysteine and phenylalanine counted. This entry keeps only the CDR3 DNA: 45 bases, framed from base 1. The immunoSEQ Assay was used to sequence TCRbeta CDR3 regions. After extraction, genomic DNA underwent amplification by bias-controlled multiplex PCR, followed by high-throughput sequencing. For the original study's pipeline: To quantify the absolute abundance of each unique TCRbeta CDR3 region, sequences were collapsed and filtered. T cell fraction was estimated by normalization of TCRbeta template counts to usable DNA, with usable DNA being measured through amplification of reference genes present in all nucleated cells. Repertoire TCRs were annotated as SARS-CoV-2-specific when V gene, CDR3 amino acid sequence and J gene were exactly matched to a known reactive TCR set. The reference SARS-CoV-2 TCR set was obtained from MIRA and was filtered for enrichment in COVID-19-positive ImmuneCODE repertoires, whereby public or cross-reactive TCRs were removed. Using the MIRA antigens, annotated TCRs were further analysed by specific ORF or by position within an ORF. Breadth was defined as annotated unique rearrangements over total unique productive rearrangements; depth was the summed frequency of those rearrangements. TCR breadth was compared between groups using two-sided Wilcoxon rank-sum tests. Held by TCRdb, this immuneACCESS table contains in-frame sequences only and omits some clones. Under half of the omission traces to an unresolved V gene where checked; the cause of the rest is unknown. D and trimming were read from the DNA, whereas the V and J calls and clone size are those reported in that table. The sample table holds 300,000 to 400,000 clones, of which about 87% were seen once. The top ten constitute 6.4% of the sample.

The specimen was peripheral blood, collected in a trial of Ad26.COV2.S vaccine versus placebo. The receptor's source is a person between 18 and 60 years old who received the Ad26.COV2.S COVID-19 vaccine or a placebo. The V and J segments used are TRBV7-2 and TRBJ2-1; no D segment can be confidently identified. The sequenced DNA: TGTGCCAGCAGCTTAGATAGGGTTTCCTACAATGAGCAGTTCTTC. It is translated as CASSLDRVSYNEQFF.